This entry lists 12 T cell receptor beta chains sequenced from one sample in a study of T cell changes during pregnancy in multiple sclerosis. The data were produced by immunoSEQ multiplex PCR, yet TCRdb's version contains in-frame clones alone and is incomplete. The repertoire holds roughly 61,000 clones, with over 80% as singletons. Sequenced here: peripheral blood, sampled in the first trimester of pregnancy. The origin of the receptors is a female donor in good health, enrolled as a control in a pregnancy study.

V gene TRBV7-8 combines with J gene TRBJ1-1, with 12 bases fitting TRBD1. V lost 2 bases and J lost 4; bases outside the gene matches: 2. The CDR3 has 15 residues. Germline-derived CDR1 and CDR2 are SGHVS and FQNEAQ. The CDR3 DNA reads as TGTGCCAGCAGCTTACGGGACAGGGGGCCCACTGAAGCTTTCTTT. Translated, it gives CASSLRDRGPTEAFF.

V and J are TRBV27 and TRBJ2-5; no clear D. The CDR3 is 11 amino acids. From germline, CDR1 is MNHEY and CDR2 SMNVEV (reference sequence). The V end was cut by 10 bases, the J end by 5 bases, with 11 bases between. Written as DNA, the CDR3 is TGTGCCATCAAATACGGGGAGACCCAGTACTTC. Translating gives CAIKYGETQYF.

The rearrangement links TRBV7-6 to TRBJ2-1; TRBD2 matches 8 bases. Germline V CDR1 and CDR2: SGHVS, FNYEAQ. The ends lost 1 base at V and 3 bases at J; junction bases unmatched: 5. This CDR3 is built from 16 residues. CDR3 amino acids: CASSLGWRGDYNEQFF. The CDR3 bases are TGTGCCAGCAGCTTAGGCTGGCGGGGGGACTACAATGAGCAGTTCTTC.

The chain links TRBV7-2 to TRBJ2-7; TRBD2 matches at 7 bases. The germline gives CDR1 SGHTA, CDR2 FQGNSA. This CDR3 has 15 amino acids. V lost 1 base and J lost 3; bases outside the gene matches: 6. CDR3 region: CASSLGASGGYEQYF. CDR3 DNA sequence: TGTGCCAGCAGCTTAGGGGCTAGCGGAGGCTACGAGCAGTACTTC.

The rearrangement links TRBV5-1 to TRBJ1-1, with a weak D call TRBD1 (5 bases). Germline loops: CDR1 SGHRS, CDR2 YFSETQ. CDR3 size: 16 residues. The V and J ends lost 5 bases and 1 base respectively, with 18 bases between them. The chain's CDR3 is CASRPIEGTRNTEAFF. The CDR3 DNA follows: TGCGCCAGCAGACCTATAGAAGGGACTCGGAACACTGAAGCTTTCTTT.

The genes are TRBV29-1 and TRBJ1-1; TRBD1 aligns across 9 bases. V was clipped by 5 bases and J by 5 bases; unmatched bases: 9. The CDR3 runs 14 residues. Germline-derived CDR1 and CDR2 are SQVTM and ANQGSEA. CDR3 nucleotides: TGCAGCGTTCGGGGACAGGGAGCTATAACTGAAGCTTTCTTT. As protein: CSVRGQGAITEAFF.

This clone was observed once. This sequence joins TRBV9 and TRBJ2-4; D call uncertain. The CDR3 totals 17 residues. The V gene's germline CDR1 is SGDLS and CDR2 YYNGEE. V was cut by 4 bases and J by 2 bases, with 19 bases left in between. The CDR3 sequence: CASSLDDPDGSKNIQYF. DNA for the CDR3: TGTGCCAGCAGCTTAGATGATCCCGATGGCTCCAAAAACATTCAGTACTTC.

Here the CDR3 reads CASSLNPGLGAFF. CDR3 DNA: TGTGCCAGCAGCTTAAACCCGGGACTTGGAGCTTTCTTT. The V and J genes are TRBV7-3 and TRBJ1-1; D is possibly TRBD1 (5 bases). From germline, CDR1 is SGHTA and CDR2 FQGTGA. The CDR3 runs to 13 residues. Trimming pared 1 base from V and 10 bases from J, leaving 13 bases between. Together with reference TRBV7-3 and TRBJ1-1, the CDR3 gives the full variable domain: GAGVSQTPSNKVTEKGKYVELRCDPISGHTALYWYRQSLGQGPEFLIYFQGTGAADDSGLPNDRFFAVRPEGSVSTLKIQRTERGDSAVYLCASSLNPGLGAFFGQGTRLTVV.

The genes are TRBV27 and TRBJ2-7; 10 nucleotides match TRBD2. Germline V gene lookup returns CDR1 MNHEY and CDR2 SMNVEV (reference sequence). The junction had 3 bases not matched to a gene; V was cut back by 5 bases and J by 5 bases. The CDR3 is made up of 13 amino acids. The CDR3: CASSTSGGDEQYF. CDR3 in DNA: TGTGCCAGCAGTACGAGCGGGGGGGACGAGCAGTACTTC.

This clone was detected only once. The V and J genes are TRBV5-1 and TRBJ1-2; a weak D match, TRBD1 (6 bases). Germline loops: CDR1 SGHRS, CDR2 YFSETQ. Trimming took 0 bases from V and 3 from J, leaving 12 bases between them. The CDR3 extends over 15 amino acids. Here the CDR3 DNA reads TGCGCCAGCAGCTTGGGTTCAGGGGCCGACTATGGCTACACCTTC. Residues: CASSLGSGADYGYTF. Supplemented by reference TRBV5-1 and TRBJ1-2, the full variable domain reads KAGVTQTPRYLIKTRGQQVTLSCSPISGHRSVSWYQQTPGQGLQFLFEYFSETQRNKGNFPGRFSGRQFSNSRSEMNVSTLELGDSALYLCASSLGSGADYGYTFGSGTRLTVV.

This sequence joins TRBV5-1 and TRBJ2-3, with D tentatively TRBD2 (6 bases). Germline CDR1 SGHRS, CDR2 YFSETQ. V was trimmed by 4 bases and J by 1 base, leaving 28 bases between them. The CDR3 runs to 20 residues. CDR3 nucleotide sequence: TGCGCCAGCAGCCGGAGGTTGGCTACTCGGGGGTTTTCAGGCACAGATACGCAGTATTTT. Its protein product is CASSRRLATRGFSGTDTQYF.

The chain carries TRBV9 and TRBJ2-1, with 10 nucleotides matching TRBD2. The germline V gene has CDR1 SGDLS and CDR2 YYNGEE. V dropped 0 bases and J dropped 7; count of bases not matched to a gene: 1. The CDR3 runs 14 residues. CDR3 residues: CASSVAGLANEQFF. The CDR3 DNA follows: TGTGCCAGCAGCGTAGCGGGACTAGCGAATGAGCAGTTCTTC.